The clone carrying this TCR beta chain came up a few times. Original handling: From reference gene primer amplification, estimates of nucleated cell counts were derived. The data were produced by immunoSEQ multiplex PCR, yet TCRdb's version contains in-frame clones alone and is incomplete. The V and J calls and clone size were taken over from that table, and D and trimming were inferred from the DNA. The table records approximately 250,000 clones, 84% of them present only once. The data originate from a study of blood T cell repertoires in COVID-19. In the study overall: Acute and convalescent COVID-19 specimens originated in the United States, Italy and Spain. PBMCs, B-cell-depleted T cells, or T cells provided the cDNA or gDNA that made up the material.

This CDR3 is 16 amino acids long. Germline assignment: CDR1 MDHEN and CDR2 SYDVKM. V lost 1 base and J lost 1, with 11 bases in between. The sequencing sample was made of peripheral blood. The source of this sequence is a woman in her thirties or forties who had recovered from COVID-19. The chain joins TRBV28 to TRBJ1-5, with D perhaps matching TRBD1 (6 bases). The CDR3 sequence: CASSLFAGASNQPQHF. DNA for the CDR3: TGTGCCAGCAGTTTATTTGCAGGGGCGAGCAATCAGCCCCAGCATTTT.